Included here is one T cell receptor beta chain sequence, with context. Per the study methods: Estimates of nucleated cell counts were drawn from the amplification of reference gene primers. Sequenced by immunoSEQ multiplex PCR; TCRdb stores in-frame clones only, minus some. Clone size and the V and J calls come from that table; the DNA yielded D and trimming. The table records 280,000 or so clones, roughly 89% of them present only once. These data originate in a study of blood T cell repertoires in COVID-19. Whole-study context: Researchers got acute and convalescent COVID-19 samples from the United States, Italy and Spain.

The study recruited people aged 18 to 89 years across about two dozen US areas. Self-reported history from a screening survey and questionnaire set each donor's cohort. The germline CDR1 and CDR2 sequences are ENHRY and SYGVKD. Between the trimmed V and J ends, which lost 2 bases and 4 bases, there was a span of 11 bases. The length of the CDR3 is 15 residues. The sequence derives from a young woman with acute COVID-19. Sequences were obtained from PBMCs or T cells enriched from blood (not recorded which). The J gene is TRBJ2-2, the V gene TRBV10-3, with D possibly being TRBD2 (6 bases). The DNA of the CDR3 is TGTGCCATCAGTGAGGGAGGGCGGAGCACCGGGGAGCTGTTTTTT. Protein: CAISEGGRSTGELFF.